The 17 T cell receptor beta chains below were found in one sample sequenced in a study of cytomegalovirus exposure and HLA in healthy donors. PCR was performed using 60 Vbeta and 13 Jbeta primers. Measured with immunoSEQ multiplex PCR; TCRdb has only the in-frame clones, and not every one. The repertoire holds approximately 150,000 clones, with 65% to 80% as singletons. Sequenced input: PBMCs. The receptors here all came from a man between 35 and 55 years old in good health and CMV-seronegative.

The gene calls are TRBV15 and TRBJ1-2, with 8 bases matching TRBD1. From germline, CDR1 is LNHNV and CDR2 YYDKDF (reference sequence). The CDR3 has 13 residues. Trimming at V came to 5 bases and at J to 7 bases, leaving 6 bases not matched to a gene. CDR3 bases: TGTGCCACCAGCCTCGACAGGGGTAGTGGCTACACCTTC. Translation gives CATSLDRGSGYTF.

The rearrangement links TRBV14 to TRBJ1-2, with D unclear. Deletions cut 1 base from V and 4 bases from J, with 10 bases between. Germline V gives CDR1 SGHDN, CDR2 FVKESK. This CDR3 has 14 amino acids. CDR3 amino acids: CASSQGGSAYGYTF. The CDR3 coding sequence is TGTGCCAGCAGCCAAGGCGGGAGCGCCTATGGCTACACCTTC.

The chain's CDR3 is CASSTWGEGETQYF. In DNA form, the CDR3 reads TGTGCCAGCAGCACGTGGGGGGAGGGGGAGACCCAGTACTTC. This sequence joins TRBV7-9 and TRBJ2-5, with 7 bases lining up with TRBD2. Germline trimming cut 5 bases from V and 5 bases from J; bases unmatched to any gene: 8. This CDR3 contains 14 residues. Germline lookup yields CDR1 SEHNR and CDR2 FQNEAQ (reference sequence).

The J gene is TRBJ1-4, the V gene TRBV5-4; perhaps TRBD1 as D (5 bases). Between the trimmed V and J ends, which lost 2 bases and 8 bases, there was a span of 10 bases. This CDR3 has 13 residues. CDR1 SGHNT and CDR2 YYREEE come from the germline V gene (reference sequence). The CDR3 coding sequence is TGTGCCAGCAGCTTCGGGGGTTCCGAAAAACTGTTTTTT. Translated: CASSFGGSEKLFF.

The chain couples TRBV4-1 to TRBJ2-1, with TRBD2 as a possible D gene (6 bases). Per germline, CDR1 MGHRA and CDR2 YSYEKL. CDR3 length: 15 residues. V was pared by 4 bases and J by 4 bases, with 14 bases between. CDR3 amino acids: CASSRTLADYNEQFF. The CDR3 nucleotides read TGCGCCAGCAGCCGAACACTAGCTGATTACAATGAGCAGTTCTTC.

This clone has only one observation. The J gene is TRBJ1-1, the V gene TRBV7-9, with D tentatively TRBD1 (5 bases). CDR3 length: 18 amino acids. Trimming took off 3 bases at V and 1 base at J, with 21 bases between the two ends. From germline, CDR1 is SEHNR and CDR2 FQNEAQ (reference sequence). This chain's CDR3 is CASSLQGLGRRRNTEAFF. The CDR3 DNA reads TGTGCCAGCAGCTTGCAGGGACTTGGAAGGCGTCGGAACACTGAAGCTTTCTTT.

This clone was recorded only once. The V gene is TRBV28, the J gene TRBJ1-2; no clear D gene. This CDR3 has 15 amino acids. Germline loops: CDR1 MDHEN, CDR2 SYDVKM. Trimming took off 2 bases at V and 0 bases at J, with 10 bases between the two ends. Here the CDR3 reads CASSLETHANYGYTF. As DNA, the CDR3 is TGTGCCAGCAGTTTAGAGACACACGCTAACTATGGCTACACCTTC.

The J gene is TRBJ1-3, the V gene TRBV7-9; D not certain. V was cut by 1 base and J by 4 bases, with 17 bases left in between. Germline CDR1 reads SEHNR; CDR2 reads FQNEAQ (reference sequence). The CDR3 extends over 17 amino acids. CDR3 nucleotide sequence: TGTGCCAGCAGCTTAGGGATTGAGGAGGCGTGGGGAAACACCATATATTTT. Its translation is CASSLGIEEAWGNTIYF.

This clone was detected once. The chain combines TRBV6-6 with TRBJ2-3, with 9 positions matching TRBD2. In germline, CDR1 is MNHNY, CDR2 SVGAGI (reference sequence). After removal of 5 bases from V and 5 bases from J, the junction contained 11 bases not matched to a gene. The CDR3 has 16 amino acids. The chain's CDR3 is CASSRRREGGLDTQYF. CDR3 in DNA: TGTGCCAGCAGTCGAAGGCGGGAGGGGGGCTTAGATACGCAGTATTTT.

This clone was counted a few times. Other DNA sequences of this sample code for an identical CDR3. CDR3 protein: CASSPDREETQYF. CDR3 in DNA: TGTGCCAGTAGTCCGGACAGGGAAGAGACCCAGTACTTC. The chain couples TRBV19 to TRBJ2-5, with 8 nucleotides matching TRBD1. Unmatched junction bases numbered 2, after V lost 5 bases and J lost 3 bases. In germline, CDR1 is LNHDA, CDR2 SQIVND (reference sequence). The CDR3 totals 13 residues.

The chain links TRBV14 to TRBJ2-7; the D is unclear. The V end was cut by 0 bases, the J end by 1 base, with 10 bases between. Germline lookup yields CDR1 SGHDN and CDR2 FVKESK. The CDR3 extends over 15 amino acids. The CDR3 loop is CASSQDRQTSYEQYF. The CDR3, as DNA: TGTGCCAGCAGCCAAGACAGACAAACTTCCTACGAGCAGTACTTC.

The rearrangement links TRBV29-1 to TRBJ2-5; weak D call: TRBD2 (5 bases). The J call may be wrong; the DNA end is better matched by TRBJ2-7. CDR1 is SQVTM and CDR2 is ANQGSEA in the germline V gene. The CDR3 runs 16 residues. Here the CDR3 reads CSVGGHPAADSYEQYF. CDR3 DNA: TGCAGCGTTGGAGGTCATCCAGCGGCCGATTCCTACGAGCAGTACTTC.

This clone came up a few times. V is TRBV19 and J is TRBJ2-7, with a tentative D call TRBD2 (5 bases). Trimming cost V 1 base and J 3 bases, with 13 bases left between them. The V gene's germline CDR1 is LNHDA and CDR2 SQIVND (reference sequence). This CDR3 has 15 amino acids. The CDR3 region has the DNA TGTGCCAGTAGTATAGCCTCTAGCCTCCACTACGAGCAGTACTTC. Its protein is CASSIASSLHYEQYF.

The chain recombines TRBV6-6 with TRBJ2-7; D not resolved. V was pared by 0 bases and J by 4 bases, with 10 bases between. The CDR3 has 14 amino acids. Per germline, CDR1 MNHNY and CDR2 SVGAGI (reference sequence). The CDR3 bases are TGTGCCAGCAGTTACTCGGAGATAAGGTACGAGCAGTACTTC. Its translation: CASSYSEIRYEQYF.

This chain joins TRBV19 and TRBJ2-1; TRBD2 matches 7 bases. The germline CDR1 and CDR2 sequences are LNHDA and SQIVND (reference sequence). Trimming cost V 11 bases and J 5 bases; bases outside gene matches: 18. There are 16 residues in the CDR3. The DNA of the CDR3 is TGTGCCCCTTGGGGGAGGGACGATCGAGTTCACAATGAGCAGTTCTTC. Protein: CAPWGRDDRVHNEQFF.

The V gene is TRBV6-1, the J gene TRBJ2-7, with D unclear. Trimming removed 2 bases at V and 0 bases at J, with 8 bases between. The V gene's germline CDR1 is MNHNS and CDR2 SASEGT. The CDR3 is 14 residues long. The CDR3: CASSEIRSSYEQYF. The CDR3 DNA reads as TGTGCCAGCAGTGAAATCAGGTCCTCCTACGAGCAGTACTTC.

The chain employs TRBV21-1 and TRBJ2-7; the listed D gene, TRBD1, was not tested against the DNA. TRBV21-1 is marked as a pseudogene. The CDR3 sequence is 11 residues long. Here the CDR3 reads CASRGGHEQYF. Here the CDR3 DNA reads TGTGCCAGCCGAGGGGGCCACGAGCAGTACTTC.